A selection of T cell receptor beta chains follows, all from one sample in a study of T cells after posttransplantation cyclophosphamide. Data came from immunoSEQ multiplex PCR; TCRdb stores just in-frame clones and leaves some out. The data show tens of thousands of clones, with none appearing a single time. Source material: PBMCs. These receptor sequences come from a man aged 35 to 55 in good health, CMV-negative, and a related stem cell transplant donor. Each CDR3 is given with its conserved first and last residue. The order of the fields is clone size, D gene, V gene, J gene, CDR3 protein, CDR3 DNA. The D gene is left open where the match is weak. Size is omitted from some rows. Given values are once, few, many or a class for expanded clones.

many	-	TRBV7-9	TRBJ1-1	CASSLEGTPKAFF	TGTGCCAGCAGCTTAGAAGGGACACCAAAAGCTTTCTTT
many	-	TRBV6-5	TRBJ2-7	CASSNTNGVQYF	TGTGCCAGCAGTAACACCAACGGGGTCCAGTACTTC
many	TRBD1	TRBV5-1	TRBJ1-1	CASSLGTGFMNTEAFF	TGCGCCAGCAGCTTGGGGACAGGGTTTATGAACACTGAAGCTTTCTTT
many	-	TRBV7-8	TRBJ1-2	CASSPGVDYGYTF	TGTGCCAGCAGCCCAGGGGTCGACTATGGCTACACCTTC
many	TRBD1	TRBV6-5	TRBJ1-4	CASSDRGTNEKLFF	TGTGCCAGCAGTGACAGGGGAACTAATGAAAAACTGTTTTTT
many	TRBD1	TRBV6-6	TRBJ1-2	CASSSTTGNYGYTF	TGTGCCAGCAGTTCTACGACAGGGAACTATGGCTACACCTTC
many	-	TRBV10-2	TRBJ1-4	CASSPAGGDEKLFF	TGCGCCAGCAGCCCGGCCGGGGGAGATGAAAAACTGTTTTTT
many	-	TRBV7-2	TRBJ2-4	CASSLTRTGYIQYF	TGTGCCAGCAGCTTAACCCGGACGGGGTACATTCAGTACTTC
many	-	TRBV20-1	TRBJ2-4	CSARVGVIQYF	TGCAGTGCTAGGGTAGGGGTCATTCAGTACTTC
many	-	TRBV5-1	TRBJ1-1	CASKTGTSNTEAFF	TGCGCCAGCAAAACCGGGACATCGAACACTGAAGCTTTCTTT
many	-	TRBV6-5	TRBJ2-2	CASSEDTNTGELFF	TGTGCCAGCAGTGAGGACACCAACACCGGGGAGCTGTTTTTT
many	-	TRBV5-1	TRBJ2-2	CATFYTGELFF	TGCGCCACCTTTTACACCGGGGAGCTGTTTTTT
many	TRBD1	TRBV5-1	TRBJ1-2	CASSLGTGGITYGYTF	TGCGCCAGCAGCTTGGGGACAGGGGGTATTACCTATGGCTACACCTTC
many	-	TRBV5-1	TRBJ1-2	CASSLAGQPYGYTF	TGCGCCAGCAGCTTGGCCGGACAGCCATATGGCTACACCTTC
many	TRBD2	TRBV6-1	TRBJ2-7	CASTTGRGSSYEQYF	TGTGCCAGCACAACTGGGAGGGGTAGCTCCTACGAGCAGTACTTC
many	TRBD2	TRBV9	TRBJ2-3	CASSVTSGGTDTQYF	TGTGCCAGCAGCGTCACTAGCGGGGGCACAGATACGCAGTATTTT
many	-	TRBV29-1	TRBJ2-5	CSVEEWEVPQETQYF	TGCAGCGTTGAAGAATGGGAGGTCCCCCAAGAGACCCAGTACTTC
many	-	TRBV18	TRBJ2-1	CASSPLINNEQFF	TGTGCCAGCTCACCATTAATTAACAATGAGCAGTTCTTC
many	-	TRBV19	TRBJ2-1	CASNIAGATYNEQFF	TGTGCCAGTAATATCGCGGGTGCGACCTACAATGAGCAGTTCTTC
many	-	TRBV10-2	TRBJ2-7	CASRDMNRYEQYF	TGCGCCAGCAGGGACATGAATCGCTACGAGCAGTACTTC
few	-	TRBV7-6	TRBJ2-3	CASSLFHWGSTDTQYF	TGTGCCAGCAGCTTATTTCACTGGGGCAGCACAGATACGCAGTATTTT
few	-	TRBV30	TRBJ2-3	CAWMAADTQYF	TGTGCCTGGATGGCGGCAGATACGCAGTATTTT
many	-	TRBV7-6	TRBJ1-2	CASSLAIDEGGGYTF	TGTGCCAGCAGCTTAGCAATTGACGAGGGTGGCGGCTACACCTTC
many	TRBD1	TRBV11-2	TRBJ2-7	CASSIQGATYEQYF	TGTGCCAGCAGCATACAGGGGGCAACCTACGAGCAGTACTTC
many	TRBD2	TRBV11-3	TRBJ2-2	CASSLDGGLAGVNTGELFF	TGTGCCAGCAGCTTAGATGGGGGACTAGCGGGAGTGAACACCGGGGAGCTGTTTTTT
many	-	TRBV19	TRBJ1-3	CASMRNSGNTIYF	TGTGCCAGTATGAGGAACTCTGGAAACACCATATATTTT
-	-	TRBV7-2	TRBJ2-5	CASSLGRQMETQYF	TGTGCCAGCAGCTTAGGTAGACAGATGGAGACCCAGTACTTC
-	TRBD1	TRBV5-4	TRBJ1-2	CASSSPGQSNYGYTF	TGTGCCAGCAGTTCCCCGGGACAGAGTAACTATGGCTACACCTTC
many	-	TRBV4-1	TRBJ2-1	CASSQEHGSSEQFF	TGCGCCAGCAGCCAAGAGCACGGGTCGAGTGAGCAGTTCTTC
many	-	TRBV6-5	TRBJ1-5	CASGGGYSNQPQHF	TGTGCCTCCGGAGGCGGGTATAGCAATCAGCCCCAGCATTTT
-	TRBD2	TRBV10-2	TRBJ2-3	CASSEIGLAGGTDTQYF	TGCGCCAGCAGTGAAATCGGGCTAGCGGGGGGCACAGATACGCAGTATTTT
many	-	TRBV4-1	TRBJ1-1	CASSQMNLVVATEAFF	TGCGCCAGCAGCCAAATGAATCTGGTGGTGGCAACTGAAGCTTTCTTT
-	-	TRBV6-5	TRBJ2-5	CASSYSSGGGVETQYF	TGTGCCAGCAGTTACTCGTCTGGGGGCGGAGTAGAGACCCAGTACTTC
-	TRBD1	TRBV11-1	TRBJ2-1	CASSGSGTGDYNEQFF	TGTGCCAGCAGCGGTTCAGGGACAGGGGACTACAATGAGCAGTTCTTC
many	-	TRBV5-5	TRBJ2-7	CASSPESLGYEQYF	TGTGCCAGCAGCCCCGAATCTCTAGGTTACGAGCAGTACTTC
many	-	TRBV5-1	TRBJ1-1	CASSLDRAGVAFF	TGCGCCAGCAGCTTGGACAGGGCAGGTGTGGCTTTCTTT
few	-	TRBV5-1	TRBJ2-3	CASSGGAASTDTQYF	TGCGCCAGCAGCGGGGGGGCGGCTAGCACAGATACGCAGTATTTT
many	-	TRBV19	TRBJ1-5	CASANSGYSNQPQHF	TGTGCCAGTGCAAATTCGGGGTATAGCAATCAGCCCCAGCATTTT
many	-	TRBV6-5	TRBJ2-3	CASSYSSGLHTDTQYF	TGTGCCAGCAGTTACTCTTCGGGACTCCACACAGATACGCAGTATTTT
many	-	TRBV2	TRBJ2-1	CASSGGESSYNEQFF	TGTGCCAGCAGTGGGGGGGAGAGCTCCTACAATGAGCAGTTCTTC
many	-	TRBV27	TRBJ2-7	CASSDSLLTYEQYF	TGTGCCAGCAGCGACAGCCTCTTAACCTACGAGCAGTACTTC
few	-	TRBV29-1	TRBJ2-3	CSVEFAGPTDTQYF	TGCAGCGTTGAATTTGCGGGCCCCACAGATACGCAGTATTTT
many	-	TRBV19	TRBJ2-2	CASSIVGNTGELFF	TGTGCCAGTAGTATAGTTGGCAACACCGGGGAGCTGTTTTTT
many	-	TRBV11-2	TRBJ1-2	CASSSDSHSFYGYTF	TGTGCCAGCAGCTCCGACAGCCATTCTTTCTATGGCTACACCTTC
many	-	TRBV15	TRBJ1-6	CATSRDFASSYNSPLHF	TGTGCCACCAGCAGAGATTTCGCGAGCTCCTATAATTCACCCCTCCACTTT
many	-	TRBV2	TRBJ2-7	CASRGGAAYEQYF	TGTGCCAGCAGAGGGGGGGCGGCCTACGAGCAGTACTTC
many	TRBD1	TRBV5-1	TRBJ2-1	CASSPGTGSSYNEQFF	TGCGCCAGCAGCCCGGGGACAGGTAGCTCCTACAATGAGCAGTTCTTC
many	-	TRBV13	TRBJ1-1	CASSLSDSRGYTEAFF	TGTGCCAGCAGCTTATCAGACTCCCGCGGGTACACTGAAGCTTTCTTT
many	TRBD2	TRBV19	TRBJ2-1	CASSIGLAGNNEQFF	TGTGCCAGTAGTATCGGACTAGCGGGAAACAATGAGCAGTTCTTC
many	-	TRBV10-1	TRBJ2-2	CASSLGTGELFF	TGCGCCAGCAGCCTGGGCACTGGGGAGCTGTTTTTT
many	-	TRBV5-4	TRBJ1-5	CASSLDRSNQPQHF	TGTGCCAGCAGCTTGGACAGGAGCAATCAGCCCCAGCATTTT
many	-	TRBV6-6	TRBJ1-4	CASSSPAGVGNEKLFF	TGTGCCAGCAGTTCTCCCGCAGGGGTTGGTAATGAAAAACTGTTTTTT